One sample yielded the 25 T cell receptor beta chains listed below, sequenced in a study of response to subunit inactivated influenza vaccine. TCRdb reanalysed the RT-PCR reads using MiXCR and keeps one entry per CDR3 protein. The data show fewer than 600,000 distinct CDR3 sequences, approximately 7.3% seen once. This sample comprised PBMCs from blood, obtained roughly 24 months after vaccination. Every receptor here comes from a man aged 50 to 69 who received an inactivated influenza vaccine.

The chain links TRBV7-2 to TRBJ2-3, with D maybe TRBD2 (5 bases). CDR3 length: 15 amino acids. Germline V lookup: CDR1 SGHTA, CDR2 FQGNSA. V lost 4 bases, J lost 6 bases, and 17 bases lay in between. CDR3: CASSSSGIGPDTQYF. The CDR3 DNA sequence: TGTGCCAGCAGCTCATCGGGAATAGGACCCGATACGCAGTATTTT.

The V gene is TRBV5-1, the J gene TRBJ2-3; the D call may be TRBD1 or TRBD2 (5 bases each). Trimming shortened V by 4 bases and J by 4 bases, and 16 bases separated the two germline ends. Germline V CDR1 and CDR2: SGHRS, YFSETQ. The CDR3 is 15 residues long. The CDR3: CASSLGTSGPDTQYF. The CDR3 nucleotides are TGCGCCAGCAGCCTCGGGACCTCCGGGCCAGATACGCAGTATTTT.

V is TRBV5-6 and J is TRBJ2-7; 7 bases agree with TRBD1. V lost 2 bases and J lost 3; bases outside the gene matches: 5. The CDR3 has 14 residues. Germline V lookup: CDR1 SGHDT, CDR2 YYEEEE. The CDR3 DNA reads TGTGCCAGCAGCTTAGGGACAGATTTCTACGAGCAGTACTTC. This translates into CASSLGTDFYEQYF.

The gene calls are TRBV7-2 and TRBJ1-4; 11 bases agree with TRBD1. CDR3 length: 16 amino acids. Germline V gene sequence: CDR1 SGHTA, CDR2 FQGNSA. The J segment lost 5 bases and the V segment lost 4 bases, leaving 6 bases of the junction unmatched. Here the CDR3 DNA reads TGTGCCAGCAGCTCCTACCGGGACAGGGGGAATGAAAAACTGTTTTTT. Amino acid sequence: CASSSYRDRGNEKLFF. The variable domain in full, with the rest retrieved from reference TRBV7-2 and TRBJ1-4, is GAGVSQSPSNKVTEKGKDVELRCDPISGHTALYWYRQSLGQGLEFLIYFQGNSAPDKSGLPSDRFSAERTGGSVSTLTIQRTQQEDSAVYLCASSSYRDRGNEKLFFGSGTQLSVL.

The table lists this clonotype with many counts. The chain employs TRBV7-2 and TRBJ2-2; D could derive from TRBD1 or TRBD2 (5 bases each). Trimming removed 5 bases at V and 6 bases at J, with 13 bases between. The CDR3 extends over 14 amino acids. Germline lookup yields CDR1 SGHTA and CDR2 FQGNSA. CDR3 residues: CASSEWDPAGELFF. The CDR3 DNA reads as TGTGCCAGCAGCGAATGGGACCCCGCCGGGGAGCTGTTTTTT.

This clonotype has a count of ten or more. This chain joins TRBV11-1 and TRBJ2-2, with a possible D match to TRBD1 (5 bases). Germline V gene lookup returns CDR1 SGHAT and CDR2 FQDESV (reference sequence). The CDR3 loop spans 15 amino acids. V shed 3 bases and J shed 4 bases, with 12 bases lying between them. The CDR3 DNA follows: TGTGCCAGCAGCTTGTCGACAGCGTCCACCGGGGAGCTGTTTTTT. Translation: CASSLSTASTGELFF. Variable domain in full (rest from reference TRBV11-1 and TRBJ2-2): EAEVAQSPRYKITEKSQAVAFWCDPISGHATLYWYRQILGQGPELLVQFQDESVVDDSQLPKDRFSAERLKGVDSTLKIQPAELGDSAMYLCASSLSTASTGELFFGEGSRLTVL.

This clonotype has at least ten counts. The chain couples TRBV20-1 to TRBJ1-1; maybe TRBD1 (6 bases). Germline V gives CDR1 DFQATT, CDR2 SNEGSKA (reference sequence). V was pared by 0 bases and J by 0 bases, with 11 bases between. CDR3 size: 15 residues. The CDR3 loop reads CSARDPGHLNTEAFF. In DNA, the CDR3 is TGCAGTGCTAGAGATCCGGGACATTTGAACACTGAAGCTTTCTTT.

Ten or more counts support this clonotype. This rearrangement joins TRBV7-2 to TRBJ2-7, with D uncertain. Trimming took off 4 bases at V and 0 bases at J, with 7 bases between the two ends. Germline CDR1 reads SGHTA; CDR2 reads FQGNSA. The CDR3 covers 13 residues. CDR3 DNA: TGTGCCAGCAGCTCCCCGAGCTCCTACGAGCAGTACTTC. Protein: CASSSPSSYEQYF.

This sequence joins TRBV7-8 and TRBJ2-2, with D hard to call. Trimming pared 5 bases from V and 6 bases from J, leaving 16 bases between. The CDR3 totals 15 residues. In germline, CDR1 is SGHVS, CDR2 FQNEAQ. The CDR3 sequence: CASSNRPPPAGELFF. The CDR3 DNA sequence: TGTGCCAGCAGCAATCGTCCCCCCCCTGCCGGGGAGCTGTTTTTT.

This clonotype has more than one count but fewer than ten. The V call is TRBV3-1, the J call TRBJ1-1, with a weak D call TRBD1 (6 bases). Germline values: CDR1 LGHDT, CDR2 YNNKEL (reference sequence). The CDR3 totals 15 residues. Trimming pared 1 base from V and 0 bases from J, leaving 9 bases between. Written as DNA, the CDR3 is TGTGCCAGCAGCCAAGGTAGGACAGTGAACACTGAAGCTTTCTTT. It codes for CASSQGRTVNTEAFF.

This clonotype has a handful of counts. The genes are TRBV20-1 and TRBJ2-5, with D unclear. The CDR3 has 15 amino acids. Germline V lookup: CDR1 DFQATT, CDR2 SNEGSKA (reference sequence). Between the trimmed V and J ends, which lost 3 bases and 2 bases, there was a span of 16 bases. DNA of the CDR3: TGCAGTGCTAGGGATCCCCGATCAGTACAAGAGACCCAGTACTTC. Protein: CSARDPRSVQETQYF.

CDR3 residues: CASSLDPGSNTEAFF. The CDR3 DNA sequence: TGCGCCAGCAGCTTGGATCCAGGGTCTAACACTGAAGCTTTCTTT. The V call is TRBV5-1, the J call TRBJ1-1, with D possibly TRBD1 on 5 matching bases. The CDR3 is 15 amino acids. The germline CDR1 and CDR2 sequences are SGHRS and YFSETQ. V lost 0 bases and J lost 2, with 11 bases in between.

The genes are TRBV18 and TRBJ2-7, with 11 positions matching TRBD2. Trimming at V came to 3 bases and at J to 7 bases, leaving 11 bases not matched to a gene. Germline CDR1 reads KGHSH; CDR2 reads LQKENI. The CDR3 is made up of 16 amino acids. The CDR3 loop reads CASSPGPLAGAREQYF. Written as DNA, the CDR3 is TGTGCCAGCTCACCCGGGCCACTAGCGGGAGCGAGGGAGCAGTACTTC.

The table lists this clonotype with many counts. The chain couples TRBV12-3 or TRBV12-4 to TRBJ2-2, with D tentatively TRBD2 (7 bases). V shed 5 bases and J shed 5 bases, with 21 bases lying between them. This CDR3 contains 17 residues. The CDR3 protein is CASSPLLAPGVTGELFF. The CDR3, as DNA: TGTGCCAGCAGTCCACTACTAGCGCCAGGGGTTACCGGGGAGCTGTTTTTT.

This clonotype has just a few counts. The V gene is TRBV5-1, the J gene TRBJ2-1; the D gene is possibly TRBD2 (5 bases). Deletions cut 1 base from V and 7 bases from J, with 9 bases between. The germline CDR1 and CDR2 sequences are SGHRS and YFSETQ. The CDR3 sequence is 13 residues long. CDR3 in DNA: TGCGCCAGCAGCTTGTACGGGGAAAATGAGCAGTTCTTC. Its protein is CASSLYGENEQFF. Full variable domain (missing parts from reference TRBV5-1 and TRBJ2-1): KAGVTQTPRYLIKTRGQQVTLSCSPISGHRSVSWYQQTPGQGLQFLFEYFSETQRNKGNFPGRFSGRQFSNSRSEMNVSTLELGDSALYLCASSLYGENEQFFGPGTRLTVL.

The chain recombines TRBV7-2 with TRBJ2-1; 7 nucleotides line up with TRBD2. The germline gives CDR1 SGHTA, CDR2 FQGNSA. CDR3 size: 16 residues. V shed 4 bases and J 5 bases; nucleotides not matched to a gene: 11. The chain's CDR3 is CASSSQIGLADNEQFF. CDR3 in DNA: TGTGCCAGCAGCTCGCAAATCGGGCTAGCGGACAATGAGCAGTTCTTC.

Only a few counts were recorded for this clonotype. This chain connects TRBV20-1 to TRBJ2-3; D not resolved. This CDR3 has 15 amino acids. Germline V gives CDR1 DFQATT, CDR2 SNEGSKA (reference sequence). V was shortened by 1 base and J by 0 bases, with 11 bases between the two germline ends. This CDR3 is CSARGSRFSTDTQYF. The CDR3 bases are TGCAGTGCTAGAGGGTCGCGGTTTAGCACAGATACGCAGTATTTT.

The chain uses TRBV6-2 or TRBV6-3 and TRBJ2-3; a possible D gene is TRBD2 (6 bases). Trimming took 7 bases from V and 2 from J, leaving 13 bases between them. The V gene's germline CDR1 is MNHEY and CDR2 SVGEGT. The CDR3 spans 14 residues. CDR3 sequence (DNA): TGTGCCAGCACCTCCCGGGACTTCACAGATACGCAGTATTTT. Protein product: CASTSRDFTDTQYF.

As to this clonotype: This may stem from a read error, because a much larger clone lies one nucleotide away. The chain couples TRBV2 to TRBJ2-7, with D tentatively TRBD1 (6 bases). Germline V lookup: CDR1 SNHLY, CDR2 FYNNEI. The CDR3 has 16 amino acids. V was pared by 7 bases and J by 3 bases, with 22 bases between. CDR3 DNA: TGTGCCAGCAAGGGCCCTGGACAGAGGAAGCTCTACGAGCAGTACTTC. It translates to CASKGPGQRKLYEQYF. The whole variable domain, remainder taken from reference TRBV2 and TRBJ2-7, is EPEVTQTPSHQVTQMGQEVILRCVPISNHLYFYWYRQILGQKVEFLVSFYNNEISEKSEIFDDQFSVERPDGSNFTLKIRSTKLEDSAMYFCASKGPGQRKLYEQYFGPGTRLTVT.

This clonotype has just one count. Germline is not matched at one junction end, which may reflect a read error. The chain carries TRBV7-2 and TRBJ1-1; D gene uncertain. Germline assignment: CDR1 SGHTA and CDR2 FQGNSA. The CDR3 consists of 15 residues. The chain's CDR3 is CAGSPNRILSGEAFF. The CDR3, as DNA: TGTGCCGGCAGCCCTAACCGTATCCTCTCCGGTGAAGCTTTCTTT.

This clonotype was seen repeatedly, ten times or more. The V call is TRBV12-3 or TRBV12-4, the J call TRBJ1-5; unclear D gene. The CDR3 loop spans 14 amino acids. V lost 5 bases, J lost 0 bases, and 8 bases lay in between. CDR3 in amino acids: CASSVRFSNQPQHF. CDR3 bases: TGTGCCAGCAGTGTCCGTTTTAGCAATCAGCCCCAGCATTTT.

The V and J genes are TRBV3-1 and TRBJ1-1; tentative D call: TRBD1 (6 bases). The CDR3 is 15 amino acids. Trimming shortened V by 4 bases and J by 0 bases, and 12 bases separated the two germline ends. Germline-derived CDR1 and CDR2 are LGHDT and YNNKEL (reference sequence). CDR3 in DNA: TGTGCCAGCAGCCCACAGGGACGGATGAACACTGAAGCTTTCTTT. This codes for CASSPQGRMNTEAFF.

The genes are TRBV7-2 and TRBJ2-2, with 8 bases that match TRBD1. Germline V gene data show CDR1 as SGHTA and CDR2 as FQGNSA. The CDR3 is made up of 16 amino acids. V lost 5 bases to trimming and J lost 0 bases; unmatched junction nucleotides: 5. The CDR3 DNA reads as TGTGCCAGCAGCGCCCGACAGGGGTCGAACACCGGGGAGCTGTTTTTT. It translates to CASSARQGSNTGELFF.

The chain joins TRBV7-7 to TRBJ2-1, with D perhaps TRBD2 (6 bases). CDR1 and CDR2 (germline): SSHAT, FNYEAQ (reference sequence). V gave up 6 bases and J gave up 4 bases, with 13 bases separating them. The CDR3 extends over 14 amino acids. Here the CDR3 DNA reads TGTGCCAGCAGTCGTAGCGGCACTTACAATGAGCAGTTCTTC. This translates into CASSRSGTYNEQFF.

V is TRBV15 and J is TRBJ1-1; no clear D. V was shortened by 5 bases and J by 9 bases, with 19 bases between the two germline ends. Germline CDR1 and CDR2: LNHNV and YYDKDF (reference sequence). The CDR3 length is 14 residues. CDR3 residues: CATSQSPREAKAFF. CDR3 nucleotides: TGTGCCACCAGCCAGTCACCACGGGAAGCAAAAGCTTTCTTT. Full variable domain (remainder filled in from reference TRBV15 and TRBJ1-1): DAMVIQNPRYQVTQFGKPVTLSCSQTLNHNVMYWYQQKSSQAPKLLFHYYDKDFNNEADTPDNFQSRRPNTSFCFLDIRSPGLGDTAMYLCATSQSPREAKAFFGQGTRLTVV.